Listed below are T cell receptor beta chains from one sample, sequenced in a study of shared clonotypes between healthy human individuals. Assay: immunoSEQ multiplex PCR; the TCRdb copy retains only in-frame clones and omits some. The repertoire has hundreds of thousands of clones, approximately 96% of them found once; the top ten carry less than 0.12%. Sequenced input: naive CD8+ T cells sorted from blood. These receptors all stem from a woman between 25 and 40 years old in good health. Both conserved end residues are part of each CDR3. The D gene is left open where the match is weak. Clone size is given for some rows only: seen once, a few or many times, or a class if the clone is expanded.

>TRBJ2-7|TRBV13|.|.
CASSLDSYEQYF
TGTGCCAGCAGCCTGGACTCCTACGAGCAGTACTTC
>TRBJ2-2|TRBV7-9|.|.
CASSFSPLGGGELFF
TGTGCCAGCAGCTTTAGTCCTCTGGGCGGCGGGGAGCTGTTTTTT
>TRBJ2-7|TRBV16|.|.
CASSQSGAYEQYF
TGTGCCAGCAGCCAATCAGGGGCCTACGAGCAGTACTTC
>TRBJ2-5|TRBV28|.|once
CASSTLLNQGTQYF
TGTGCCAGCAGTACCCTCCTCAATCAGGGGACCCAGTACTTC
>TRBJ1-1|TRBV27|.|.
CASSVIPNTEAFF
TGTGCCAGCAGCGTCATCCCGAACACTGAAGCTTTCTTT
>TRBJ2-7|TRBV29-1|TRBD1|.
CSVGLNPDRVYEQYF
TGCAGCGTTGGCCTCAACCCGGACAGGGTATACGAGCAGTACTTC
>TRBJ2-1|TRBV7-9|.|.
CASSRNLDEQFF
TGTGCCAGCAGCCGCAATTTGGATGAGCAGTTCTTC
>TRBJ2-5|TRBV5-5|TRBD2|.
CASSTRRQRERETQYF
TGTGCCAGCAGCACGCGCCGCCAGCGGGAGAGAGAGACCCAGTACTTC
>TRBJ1-1|TRBV7-9|.|.
CASSPGEGEAFF
TGTGCCAGCAGCCCGGGGGAGGGTGAAGCTTTCTTT
>TRBJ2-1|TRBV10-3|.|.
CAIRSDGNNEQFF
TGTGCCATCAGATCGGACGGTAACAATGAGCAGTTCTTC
>TRBJ1-2|TRBV7-9|.|.
CASSLDGGNYGYTF
TGTGCCAGCAGCTTAGACGGCGGAAACTATGGCTACACCTTC
>TRBJ2-7|TRBV7-3|.|.
CASSLTGGSGDEQYF
TGTGCCAGCAGCTTAACTGGTGGGAGTGGCGACGAGCAGTACTTC
>TRBJ2-4|TRBV11-2|.|once
CASSSPLARENIQYF
TGTGCCAGCAGCTCCCCCCTGGCCAGGGAAAACATTCAGTACTTC
>TRBJ1-5|TRBV10-1|.|.
CASSESLSWTYQPQHF
TGCGCCAGCAGTGAGTCCCTGTCATGGACGTATCAGCCCCAGCATTTT
>TRBJ2-7|TRBV11-2|TRBD2|.
CASSPPTSGSSYEQYF
TGTGCCAGCAGCCCCCCGACTAGCGGGAGCTCCTACGAGCAGTACTTC
>TRBJ2-1|TRBV4-1|TRBD2|.
CASSSTTSGSSYNEQFF
TGCGCCAGCAGCTCCACGACTAGCGGGAGCTCCTACAATGAGCAGTTCTTC
>TRBJ2-7|TRBV9|TRBD1|once
CASSGGGIDEQYF
TGTGCCAGCAGCGGAGGGGGCATCGACGAGCAGTACTTC
>TRBJ2-2|TRBV2|.|.
CASEGDGTGELFF
TGTGCCAGCGAGGGGGATGGCACCGGGGAGCTGTTTTTT
>TRBJ1-2|TRBV11-2|TRBD1|.
CASSARDSPNYGYTF
TGTGCCAGCAGCGCTCGGGACAGTCCTAACTATGGCTACACCTTC
>TRBJ2-1|TRBV7-7|TRBD1|.
CASSARQGRLFF
TGTGCCAGCAGCGCCCGACAGGGGAGGCTGTTCTTC
>TRBJ2-3|TRBV6-1|TRBD2|.
CASSGAGDTDTQYF
TGTGCCAGCAGTGGAGCGGGAGACACAGATACGCAGTATTTT
>TRBJ2-7|TRBV29-1|TRBD2|.
CSVVERGSYEQYF
TGCAGCGTTGTAGAGCGGGGCTCCTACGAGCAGTACTTC
>TRBJ2-1|TRBV14|.|once
CASSQDRYNEQFF
TGTGCCAGCAGCCAAGATCGTTACAATGAGCAGTTCTTC
>TRBJ2-3|TRBV19|.|.
CASSMSRTRGATDTQYF
TGTGCCAGTAGTATGAGTAGGACTCGAGGGGCCACAGATACGCAGTATTTT
>TRBJ2-3|TRBV13|TRBD2|.
CASSLRTSTSTDTQYF
TGTGCCAGCAGCTTACGGACTAGCACTAGCACAGATACGCAGTATTTT
>TRBJ1-6|TRBV1|.|.
CTTRGGGRYSPLHF
TGCACCACCAGGGGGGGAGGTCGGTATTCACCCCTCCACTTT
>TRBJ2-5|TRBV27|.|.
CASSLSVERPQTQYF
TGTGCCAGCAGTTTATCAGTGGAGCGTCCCCAGACCCAGTACTTC
>TRBJ2-1|TRBV30|.|.
CAWSAWNEQFF
TGTGCCTGGAGTGCCTGGAATGAGCAGTTCTTC
>TRBJ1-5|TRBV19|.|.
CASSIDQWFDISNQPQHF
TGTGCCAGTAGTATAGATCAATGGTTTGATATTAGCAATCAGCCCCAGCATTTT
>TRBJ2-3|TRBV4-1|TRBD2|.
CASSPTTSGDGTDTQYF
TGCGCCAGCAGCCCTACCACCAGCGGGGACGGGACAGATACGCAGTATTTT
>TRBJ1-2|TRBV25-1|.|.
CASEGRGGYTF
TGTGCCTCAGAGGGACGGGGTGGCTACACCTTC
>TRBJ2-2|TRBV6-1|TRBD1|.
CASTYDRDTGELFF
TGTGCCAGCACCTATGACAGGGACACCGGGGAGCTGTTTTTT
>TRBJ1-6|TRBV30|TRBD1|.
CAWNPGQGNSPLHF
TGTGCCTGGAATCCGGGACAGGGGAATTCACCCCTCCACTTT
>TRBJ1-1|TRBV27|.|.
CASSLFQGYTEAFF
TGTGCCAGCAGTTTATTTCAGGGGTACACTGAAGCTTTCTTT
>TRBJ2-5|TRBV9|TRBD2|.
CASIPSRREGPETQYF
TGTGCCAGCATCCCCTCCCGGCGGGAGGGCCCAGAGACCCAGTACTTC
>TRBJ2-7|TRBV11-2|.|.
CASSGTYEQYF
TGTGCCAGCAGCGGAACCTACGAGCAGTACTTC
>TRBJ1-2|TRBV27|TRBD1|.
CASGTGGRGYTF
TGTGCCAGCGGAACAGGGGGCAGGGGCTACACCTTC
>TRBJ1-2|TRBV11-2|.|.
CASSSRLDNGYTF
TGTGCCAGCAGCTCGAGGTTGGACAATGGCTACACCTTC
>TRBJ2-7|TRBV28|.|.
CASREVQGAYEQYF
TGTGCCAGCCGGGAGGTGCAGGGGGCCTACGAGCAGTACTTC
>TRBJ2-7|TRBV9|.|.
CASSVTDRGFYEQYF
TGTGCCAGCAGCGTAACTGACAGAGGTTTTTACGAGCAGTACTTC
>TRBJ2-7|TRBV5-6|TRBD2|few
CASSQGGIYEQYF
TGTGCCAGCAGCCAGGGAGGGATCTACGAGCAGTACTTC
>TRBJ2-1|TRBV11-2|.|.
CASSLAFGGTYNEQFF
TGTGCCAGCAGCTTAGCTTTTGGGGGCACCTACAATGAGCAGTTCTTC
>TRBJ2-3|TRBV20-1|.|.
CSAVGDTQYF
TGCAGTGCTGTGGGTGATACGCAGTATTTT
>TRBJ2-5|TRBV6-5|TRBD1|.
CASSYTGTARVETQYF
TGTGCCAGCAGTTACACTGGGACAGCAAGAGTCGAGACCCAGTACTTC
>TRBJ2-1|TRBV27|TRBD2|.
CASSNTDGTSGGGYNEQFF
TGTGCCAGCAGCAATACTGACGGGACTAGCGGAGGGGGCTACAATGAGCAGTTCTTC
>TRBJ2-7|TRBV7-6|.|.
CASSSSEATASYEQYF
TGTGCCAGCAGCTCCTCGGAGGCTACGGCCTCCTACGAGCAGTACTTC
>TRBJ1-3|TRBV6-1|.|.
CASSTWGSGNTIYF
TGTGCCAGCAGTACCTGGGGCTCTGGAAACACCATATATTTT
>TRBJ1-5|TRBV6-1|.|.
CASSESPVPSSNQPQHF
TGTGCCAGCAGTGAGTCACCCGTCCCATCCAGCAATCAGCCCCAGCATTTT
>TRBJ2-7|TRBV13|.|.
CASSLGLSEQYF
TGTGCCAGCAGCTTAGGCCTTTCCGAGCAGTACTTC
>TRBJ2-7|TRBV6-5|TRBD2|.
CASSYTGLAGHEQYF
TGTGCCAGCAGTTACACCGGACTAGCCGGACACGAGCAGTACTTC
>TRBJ1-1|TRBV5-4|.|few
CASSKVDTEAFF
TGTGCCAGCAGCAAGGTGGACACTGAAGCTTTCTTT
>TRBJ2-3|TRBV29-1|TRBD1|once
CSVDETGSTDTQYF
TGCAGCGTTGACGAGACAGGGAGCACAGATACGCAGTATTTT
>TRBJ2-7|TRBV7-8|TRBD2|.
CASSLGLAGDGYEQYF
TGTGCCAGCAGCTTAGGACTAGCGGGAGACGGGTACGAGCAGTACTTC